One sample yielded the 7 T cell receptor beta chains listed below, sequenced in a study of metastatic and nonmetastatic thyroid tumors. All patients were untreated before thyroid surgery. TCRdb called clones again from the PCR reads with MiXCR. The profile covers about 38,000 clones, with around 26% appearing a single time and around 10% taken by the ten largest. What was sequenced was blood. The receptors shown here come from a female donor with papillary thyroid cancer or a benign thyroid nodule (not recorded which). Some clones in this sample may be carry-over from other donors' samples.

The sample holds a few counts of this clone. The V and J genes are TRBV28 and TRBJ1-2, with 8 bases that match TRBD1. This CDR3 is 18 amino acids long. The junction had 18 bases not matched to a gene; V was cut back by 5 bases and J by 4 bases. The V gene's germline CDR1 is MDHEN and CDR2 SYDVKM. CDR3 DNA: TGTGCCAGCAGTGGTGCCGGACAGGGACCCGTTACTGGCTATGGCTACACCTTC. Its translation: CASSGAGQGPVTGYGYTF.

The table lists this clone with many counts. The genes are TRBV7-9 and TRBJ2-5; D possibly uses TRBD1 or TRBD2 (5 bases each). V lost 5 bases and J lost 2, with 18 bases in between. Germline CDR1 reads SEHNR; CDR2 reads FQNEAQ (reference sequence). The length of the CDR3 is 16 residues. CDR3 in DNA: TGTGCCAGCAGCCCGAGCTGGATGGGGGTACAAGAGACCCAGTACTTC. Protein product: CASSPSWMGVQETQYF.

The chain is built from TRBV13 and TRBJ2-2, with 12 bases identical to TRBD2. This CDR3 region has 19 residues. With V trimmed by 0 bases and J by 5 bases, 10 bases remained unmatched. The V gene's germline CDR1 is PRHDT and CDR2 FYEKMQ (reference sequence). CDR3 residues: CASSLGRLAGASGTGELFF. CDR3 in DNA: TGTGCCAGCAGCTTAGGCCGACTAGCGGGGGCGTCAGGAACCGGGGAGCTGTTTTTT.

V is TRBV24-1 and J is TRBJ1-5, with D unclear. Germline CDR1 reads KGHDR; CDR2 reads SFDVKD. The V end was cut by 5 bases, the J end by 0 bases, with 10 bases between. CDR3 length equals 15 residues. The CDR3 DNA follows: TGTGCCACCAGTGGCTCGAGGGATAGCAATCAGCCCCAGCATTTT. Its protein product is CATSGSRDSNQPQHF.

This clone was picked up many times. V usage is TRBV12-3 or TRBV12-4 and J usage is TRBJ2-1; a possible D gene is TRBD2 (6 bases). V was pared by 3 bases and J by 5 bases, with 23 bases between. The CDR3 sequence is 18 residues long. The CDR3: CASSLIGYGSPNNNEQFF. The DNA for the CDR3 is TGTGCCAGCAGTTTGATAGGTTACGGGAGCCCTAATAACAATGAGCAGTTCTTC.

The CDR3 nucleotides are TGCAGTGCTAGAGGGACGGGACTACTAATTCTGGGAGAGCAGTACTTC. Amino acid sequence: CSARGTGLLILGEQYF. The rearrangement joins TRBV20-1 to TRBJ2-7, with 7 bases aligning to TRBD2. Germline V gives CDR1 DFQATT, CDR2 SNEGSKA (reference sequence). The CDR3 sequence is 16 residues long. Germline trimming cut 1 base from V and 7 bases from J; bases unmatched to any gene: 16.

The chain joins TRBV30 to TRBJ1-5; possibly TRBD1 for D (5 bases). The CDR3 spans 14 residues. Germline CDR1 and CDR2: GTSNPN and SVGIG (reference sequence). Deletions cut 0 bases from V and 1 base from J, with 7 bases between. The chain's CDR3 is CAWSVDSSNQPQHF. For the CDR3, the DNA is TGTGCCTGGAGTGTCGACAGCAGCAATCAGCCCCAGCATTTT.